This record covers a single T cell receptor beta chain. Its target is unknown. A 1 in 200,000 to 1 in 1 million T cell depth was the sequencing target. TCRdb's copy holds only in-frame clones and misses some; the assay was immunoSEQ multiplex PCR. The sample comprises some 43,000 clones, around 68% of which are singletons, and roughly 13% rests with the top ten. This entry comes from a study of cytotoxic CD8 clonotypes in ibrutinib-treated CLL. For the study at large: Per sample, productive templates averaged approximately 260,000 and productive rearrangements averaged around 100,000. Notes on the study in general: Baseline levels of clonality went above those of age-matched healthy donors and moved with circulating CD8+ T-cell counts. Under therapy, public clonotypes either contracted or stayed stable, and they were uncommon.

Trimming stripped 1 base from V and 6 bases from J, with 13 bases between. The CDR3 is made up of 15 amino acids. Germline V CDR1 and CDR2: KGHSH, LQKENI. The material sequenced was PBMCs, taken after 12 months of ibrutinib treatment. This sequence originates from a human donor with chronic lymphocytic leukemia. The chain employs TRBV18 and TRBJ2-4, with D perhaps matching TRBD1 (5 bases). The CDR3 reads CASSPLGQLGNIQYF. The CDR3 DNA follows: TGTGCCAGCTCACCACTGGGGCAGCTGGGAAACATTCAGTACTTC.